The 10 T cell receptor beta chains in this list originate from one sample, sequenced in a study of T cell repertoires in cytomegalovirus infection. TCRdb re-called the reads with MiXCR, one entry per CDR3 protein. The table lists hundreds of thousands of distinct CDR3 sequences, around 6.4% of them singletons. Source material: PBMCs. These TCRs come from a human donor in good health (CMV status not recorded). Some clones in this sample may be carry-over from other donors' samples.

This clonotype has at least ten counts. The chain employs TRBV7-2 and TRBJ2-1; 7 bases map to TRBD2. CDR3 length: 13 amino acids. Germline lookup yields CDR1 SGHTA and CDR2 FQGNSA. The V and J ends lost 5 bases and 9 bases, in that order; junction bases with no gene match: 7. As DNA, the CDR3 is TGTGCCAGCAGCCAGGGACTATTTACTGAGCAGTTCTTC. Protein sequence: CASSQGLFTEQFF.

This clonotype has ten or more counts. The genes are TRBV7-3 and TRBJ2-7; D possibly matches TRBD1 or TRBD2 (5 bases each). This CDR3 comprises 14 residues. CDR1 and CDR2 (germline): SGHTA, FQGTGA. The V end lost 4 bases, the J end lost 4 bases, and 14 bases lay between the germline ends. The CDR3: CASSSWGRGYEQYF. CDR3 in DNA: TGTGCCAGCAGCTCCTGGGGACGTGGATACGAGCAGTACTTC.

As regards this clonotype: A much larger clone differs from this one at a single base, so this may be a read error. The chain joins TRBV19 to TRBJ1-1; D gene unclear. This CDR3 spans 14 amino acids. V dropped 4 bases and J dropped 4 bases, with 13 bases sitting between them. Germline V gene data show CDR1 as LNHDA and CDR2 as SQIVND (reference sequence). The CDR3 spells CASSTTIQRTEAFF. Here the CDR3 DNA reads TGTGCCAGTAGTACCACCATTCAGCGCACTGAAGCTTTCTTT.

This clonotype was observed a few times. The chain employs TRBV29-1 and TRBJ1-2, with D perhaps TRBD1 (6 bases). V was pared by 3 bases and J by 6 bases, with 17 bases between. The CDR3 is 14 residues long. In germline, CDR1 is SQVTM, CDR2 ANQGSEA. DNA of the CDR3: TGCAGCGTTGAGGCGAGGGGCAGGGGCGATGGCTACACCTTC. Translating it yields CSVEARGRGDGYTF.

This clonotype was seen ten or more times. This chain links TRBV28 with TRBJ1-2, with a tentative D call TRBD1 (6 bases). V was pared by 6 bases and J by 8 bases, with 13 bases between. CDR3 size: 12 residues. The V gene's germline CDR1 is MDHEN and CDR2 SYDVKM. The CDR3, as DNA: TGTGCCAGCAGCCAGGGGTTGGAAGGCTACACCTTC. Residues: CASSQGLEGYTF.

This clonotype was seen repeatedly, ten times or more. The J gene is TRBJ1-1, the V gene TRBV12-5, with D unclear. The CDR3 is 15 amino acids. CDR1 is LGHNT, CDR2 FRNRAP, per germline. Trimming shortened V by 5 bases and J by 2 bases, and 15 bases separated the two germline ends. The CDR3 sequence: CASGGRLGRNTEAFF. The CDR3 DNA reads TGTGCTAGTGGTGGACGGTTGGGCAGAAACACTGAAGCTTTCTTT.

This clonotype was counted at least ten times. This chain links TRBV28 with TRBJ1-4; D remains ambiguous. Germline lookup yields CDR1 MDHEN and CDR2 SYDVKM. V was cut by 2 bases and J by 5 bases, with 9 bases left in between. This CDR3 region has 14 residues. DNA for the CDR3: TGTGCCAGCAGTTTACCCCACTTGAATGAAAAACTGTTTTTT. Its protein product is CASSLPHLNEKLFF.

Only a few counts were recorded for this clonotype. The chain couples TRBV20-1 to TRBJ1-4, with D tentatively TRBD1 (5 bases). The CDR3 has 14 amino acids. Between the trimmed V and J ends, which lost 0 bases and 4 bases, there was a span of 9 bases. The germline gives CDR1 DFQATT, CDR2 SNEGSKA (reference sequence). The chain's CDR3 is CSAREEGSNEKLFF. The CDR3 bases are TGCAGTGCTAGAGAGGAGGGGAGTAATGAAAAACTGTTTTTT.

The table lists this clonotype with many counts. The chain links TRBV29-1 to TRBJ2-3; unclear D gene. Germline lookup yields CDR1 SQVTM and CDR2 ANQGSEA. The germline V and J ends were trimmed by 2 bases and 0 bases, with 6 bases remaining between them. The CDR3 is 13 amino acids. CDR3 region: CSVEKGSTDTQYF. The DNA for the CDR3 is TGCAGCGTTGAAAAGGGTAGCACAGATACGCAGTATTTT.

This clonotype was observed at least ten times. This sequence joins TRBV28 and TRBJ1-6; 8 positions agree with TRBD1. Germline CDR1 MDHEN, CDR2 SYDVKM. The CDR3 totals 18 residues. V shed 2 bases and J 3 bases; nucleotides not matched to a gene: 9. The CDR3 protein is CASSLEVAGGIYNSPLHF. The CDR3 DNA reads as TGTGCCAGCAGTTTAGAAGTCGCAGGGGGCATCTATAATTCACCCCTCCACTTT.